Detailed here is one TCR beta chain. This entry belongs to a study of CD8+CD57+ T cells in acquired aplastic anemia. Study overall: DNA recovered from sorted CD4+ and CD8+ cells had a mean of approximately 3 ug.

Trimming cost V 5 bases and J 8 bases, with 12 bases left between them. The CDR3 is 13 amino acids. Germline loops: CDR1 SGHVS, CDR2 FQNEAQ. CDR3 and TCR beta VDJ profiling relied on a genomic DNA template. TCRdb redid the calling of the reads with MiXCR, one entry per CDR3 protein. The profile covers about 270,000 distinct CDR3 sequences, with roughly three fifths appearing a single time and 8% taken by the ten largest. The V and J genes are TRBV7-8 and TRBJ2-2, with a weak D call TRBD2 (6 bases). This receptor was identified in a human donor with severe aplastic anemia or a healthy control (not recorded which). Sequenced: sorted CD4+, CD8+, or CD8+CD57+ T cells (not recorded which) from PBMCs. CDR3 nucleotide sequence: TGTGCCAGCAGCCCCGGGGGATCTGGGGAGCTGTTTTTT. It codes for CASSPGGSGELFF.